These T cell receptor beta chains were read from a single sample in a study of CD4 T cells in relation to SARS-CoV-2 and coronaviruses. Sequenced by immunoSEQ multiplex PCR; TCRdb stores in-frame clones only, minus some. The data show roughly 63,000 clones, approximately 94% seen once. Sequences were obtained from naive CD4+ T cells from PBMCs. All receptors come from a human donor in good health. The CDR3 runs from the conserved cysteine through the conserved F or W. Fields, in order: V gene, J gene, D gene, clone size, CDR3 DNA, CDR3 protein. The D gene is left open where the match is weak. Size is omitted from some rows. Given values are once, few, many or a class for expanded clones.

TRBV15	TRBJ2-6	-	-	TGTGCCACCAGTAGGGGGGGAACTGGGGCCAACGTCCTGACTTTC	CATSRGGTGANVLTF
TRBV11-2	TRBJ1-1	-	-	TGTGCCAGCAGCTTAGCCGGAAACACTGAAGCTTTCTTT	CASSLAGNTEAFF
TRBV2	TRBJ2-2	TRBD2	once	TGTGCCAGCAGAGGTCCTAGCGGTGGGTCTGGGGAGCTGTTTTTT	CASRGPSGGSGELFF
TRBV5-1	TRBJ2-2	TRBD1	-	TGCGCCAGCAGTCCAGGGGGTTCGAACACCGGGGAGCTGTTTTTT	CASSPGGSNTGELFF
TRBV27	TRBJ1-5	-	-	TGTGCCAGCAGTTTTGGCGGATTCCAGCCCCAGCATTTT	CASSFGGFQPQHF
TRBV14	TRBJ1-2	-	-	TGTGCCAGCAGCCAAGGAGGTTCAGCTAACTATGGCTACACCTTC	CASSQGGSANYGYTF
TRBV27	TRBJ2-1	-	-	TGTGCCAGCAGTGGCGCCGGGACCCTGGACTACAATGAGCAGTTCTTC	CASSGAGTLDYNEQFF
TRBV7-3	TRBJ2-1	TRBD2	-	TGTGCCAGCAGCTACACCGGGACTAGCGGGACCAATGAGCAGTTCTTC	CASSYTGTSGTNEQFF
TRBV19	TRBJ2-6	-	-	TGTGCCAGCTTAAGGAGTGCGAGCTCTGGGGCCAACGTCCTGACTTTC	CASLRSASSGANVLTF
TRBV5-1	TRBJ2-2	-	once	TGCGCCAGCAGCCCGTTACTCCAGGGAGGCCCCGGGGAGCTGTTTTTT	CASSPLLQGGPGELFF
TRBV18	TRBJ2-2	TRBD2	-	TGTGCCAGCTCACCTACTAGCGGGAGCCACACCGGGGAGCTGTTTTTT	CASSPTSGSHTGELFF
TRBV7-2	TRBJ2-3	-	-	TGTGCCAGCAGCTTAGTAGCCGGGATTGATACGCAGTATTTT	CASSLVAGIDTQYF
TRBV3-1/TRBV3-2	TRBJ2-7	-	-	TGTGCCAGCAGCCACGGTGGCGAGCAGTACTTC	CASSHGGEQYF
TRBV19	TRBJ2-1	TRBD2	-	TGTGCCAGTAGTATTACTGCGGCTAGCGGGGGGGGGAATGAGCAGTTCTTC	CASSITAASGGGNEQFF
TRBV7-8	TRBJ2-7	TRBD2	once	TGTGCCAGCAGCCAAGGACTAGCGGGAGGGCCCTACGAGCAGTACTTC	CASSQGLAGGPYEQYF
TRBV5-4	TRBJ1-1	-	-	TGTGCCAGCAGCTTGGGCACTAGGAACACTGAAGCTTTCTTT	CASSLGTRNTEAFF
TRBV13	TRBJ1-2	-	-	TGTGCCAGCAGCTATGGCCGAGGGGCAGTGGGCTATGGCTACACCTTC	CASSYGRGAVGYGYTF
TRBV30	TRBJ2-3	-	-	TGTGCCTGGAGTCTTCTGACAGATACGCAGTATTTT	CAWSLLTDTQYF
TRBV24-1	TRBJ1-2	-	-	TGTGCCACCAGTTTACCCGGGGCTCGGGGCTACACCTTC	CATSLPGARGYTF
TRBV9	TRBJ2-1	TRBD2	-	TGTGCCAGCAGCTTACTAGCGGGGGAACCCAATGAGCAGTTCTTC	CASSLLAGEPNEQFF
TRBV5-6	TRBJ2-1	-	once	TGTGCCAGCTCCACTAGCCTTGAGCAGTTCTTC	CASSTSLEQFF
TRBV28	TRBJ2-7	-	-	TGTGCCATACAGGGAACCTACGAGCAGTACTTC	CAIQGTYEQYF
TRBV18	TRBJ1-2	-	-	TGTGCCAGCTCCCAGATCGGGCCAACCCTCAATGATAACTATGGCTACACCTTC	CASSQIGPTLNDNYGYTF
TRBV6-5	TRBJ2-7	-	-	TGTGCCAGCAGTTACGGGGGTGGGTCCTACGAGCAGTACTTC	CASSYGGGSYEQYF
TRBV30	TRBJ1-4	TRBD1	-	TGTGCCTGGAGAGGGACAGCCTTAACCAGAAATGAAAAACTGTTTTTT	CAWRGTALTRNEKLFF
TRBV19	TRBJ2-5	TRBD1	once	TGTGCCAGTAGTATCCGGACAGGGAGAGAGACCCAGTACTTC	CASSIRTGRETQYF
TRBV5-1	TRBJ2-1	TRBD2	-	TGCGCCAGCAGCGGCCGGAGCGGGAGCTCCTACAATGAGCAGTTCTTC	CASSGRSGSSYNEQFF
TRBV2	TRBJ1-4	-	-	TGTGCCAGCAGTCAACAGGGTAATGAAAAACTGTTTTTT	CASSQQGNEKLFF
TRBV15	TRBJ1-5	TRBD1	-	TGTGCCACCAGCAGAGATAGACAGGGGGCGAGTCAGCCCCAGCATTTT	CATSRDRQGASQPQHF
TRBV19	TRBJ2-1	-	-	TGTGCCAGTAGTATGGGGGGTGGCGGCCCGACCTCCTACAATGAGCAGTTCTTC	CASSMGGGGPTSYNEQFF
TRBV11-3	TRBJ2-5	-	-	TGTGCCAGCAGCTTAGGGCCTAGGGGGATGGAGACCCAGTACTTC	CASSLGPRGMETQYF
TRBV28	TRBJ2-3	TRBD2	-	TGTGCCAGCAGTCCGCGACTAGCGGGGGTCACAGATACGCAGTATTTT	CASSPRLAGVTDTQYF
TRBV12-3/TRBV12-4	TRBJ1-2	-	-	TGTGCCAGCAGTCAGACTGTTAACTATGGCTACACCTTC	CASSQTVNYGYTF
TRBV11-3	TRBJ2-5	TRBD1	-	TGTGCCAGCAGCTTAGCAGGGGGCGCGGAGACCCAGTACTTC	CASSLAGGAETQYF
TRBV25-1	TRBJ2-7	TRBD1	-	TGTGCCAGCAGTGAAAAGGACAGGCGATGGGGCGAGCAGTACTTC	CASSEKDRRWGEQYF
TRBV15	TRBJ2-5	TRBD2	-	TGTGCCACCAGCAGAGGTAGCGGGATAGGAGAGACCCAGTACTTC	CATSRGSGIGETQYF
TRBV21-1	TRBJ1-2	-	-	TGTGCCAGGACCGCAGCAGAGGGTCCGAGACAGGCCAACTATGGCTACACCTTC	CARTAAEGPRQANYGYTF
TRBV5-1	TRBJ1-1	TRBD1	-	TGCGCCAGCAGCTTGACCCAGGGGGCGCGGAACACTGAAGCTTTCTTT	CASSLTQGARNTEAFF
TRBV3-1/TRBV3-2	TRBJ2-3	TRBD1	-	TGTGCCAGCAGCAACTCCCACAGGGGGCGCGCAGATACGCAGTATTTT	CASSNSHRGRADTQYF
TRBV28	TRBJ2-3	TRBD2	-	TGTGCCAGCAGTCGGGAGGGTTCTAGCACAGATACGCAGTATTTT	CASSREGSSTDTQYF
TRBV7-7	TRBJ2-1	TRBD1	-	TGTGCCAGCAGCCCCGGGACAGGGAATGAGCAGTTCTTC	CASSPGTGNEQFF
TRBV27	TRBJ1-2	TRBD1	-	TGTGCCAGCAGCCGCATAAACACCCAGGGGGCGAGGGGCTACACCTTC	CASSRINTQGARGYTF
TRBV28	TRBJ2-1	-	-	TGTGCCAGCAGCGTCGGGCCCCTTCTGAACAATGAGCAGTTCTTC	CASSVGPLLNNEQFF
TRBV3-1/TRBV3-2	TRBJ2-7	-	-	TGTGCCAGCAGCCGCCGGACAGCCAACTACGAGCAGTACTTC	CASSRRTANYEQYF
TRBV20-1	TRBJ1-5	-	once	TGCAGTGCTAGTGGGGGCAACAATCAGCCCCAGCATTTT	CSASGGNNQPQHF
TRBV9	TRBJ1-1	-	-	TGTGCCAGCAGCGTAGAGCCCCAGGGCACTGAAGCTTTCTTT	CASSVEPQGTEAFF
TRBV9	TRBJ2-3	-	once	TGTGCCAGCAGTAGCGAGCAACGCACAGATACGCAGTATTTT	CASSSEQRTDTQYF